This note documents a single T cell receptor (beta chain) sequence. Between the trimmed V and J ends, which lost 7 bases and 1 base, there was a span of 12 bases. The CDR3 runs 14 residues. From germline, CDR1 is LNHDA and CDR2 SQIVND (reference sequence). The sample's time point: pretreatment peripheral blood. Each individual provided 1 to 8 samples (taken pretreatment and on-treatment). A spike-in of synthetic TCR analog templates was added to each PCR. Generated by immunoSEQ multiplex PCR, the TCRdb table keeps only in-frame clones and is missing some. The sample shows 60,000 to 75,000 clones, 86% of them seen only once. The sample is drawn from a study of PD-L1 blockade in urothelial cancer. As for the study in general: Every 3 weeks, patients received intravenous atezolizumab 1,200 mg, beginning 2014.

This sequence joins TRBV19 and TRBJ2-3; TRBD1 is a possible D gene (6 bases). This sequence was found in a man aged 55 to 70 with urothelial cancer. The sample consisted of PBMCs, taken around atezolizumab (anti-PD-L1) treatment. In DNA form, the CDR3 reads TGTGCCAGTACCCCCTGGGGGCGCACAGATACGCAGTATTTT. Its translation is CASTPWGRTDTQYF.